The following is a TCR beta chain sequence with its context. There is no known antigen for this receptor. No base-level quality is on record; no much larger clone is a single base apart. The identical CDR3 is also encoded by other nucleotide sequences in the sample. The data stem from a study of shared clonotypes between healthy human individuals (dated by TCRdb to about 2020). Turning to the overall study: The cohort comprised a couple of women and a few men aged 18 to 49 years. For each donor, CD4 naive and CD4 memory were each given three plates, CD8 naive was given two plates, and CD8 memory was given one plate. To estimate repertoire size and how much clonotype sharing occurs between individuals, the study deeply sequenced the blood TCR repertoires of roughly 5 healthy adults. To increase sequencing depth and limit assay-specific biases, TCR repertoire library preparation and sequencing were carried out by different laboratories using diverse techniques. Each donor's leukapheresis produced roughly between about 0.85 and 10 billion PBMCs. What the authors observed across the whole study: The small number of donors limited the genetic and exposure-history diversity represented. Even with the large sequencing depth, rarefaction of the sorted-subset datasets indicated that sequencing was incomplete. Pairwise subsampling led to the expectation that sequencing depth would affect the degree of clonotype sharing among donors. Compared with non-shared clonotypes, the clonotypes found in all four sorted-subset donors had higher generation probabilities. Sampling was restricted to blood, and TCR repertoires in tissue are likely to differ from TCR repertoires in blood. Estimated clonotype richness was generally larger for naive than for memory subsets. When a handful of donors were compared, the shared fraction of clonotypes was about 5% for naive CD4, about 4% for naive CD8, 2.3% for memory CD4, and approximately 0.4% for memory CD8.

The CDR3 contains 15 residues, cysteine and phenylalanine counted. Only the CDR3 DNA stays, 45 bases, in frame from base 1. The germline ends are 11 bases apart after V is trimmed by 0 bases and J by 2 bases. CDR1 SGHRS and CDR2 YFSETQ are derived from the germline V gene. For the CD8 naive samples, CD45RO-negative cells were positively selected for CCR7, yielding a CD45RA+CCR7+ population from which TemRA cells were excluded. Donors were healthy HIV-negative adults with no recently reported acute infections or vaccinations. All donors were Caucasian adults living in Nashville, Tennessee, USA. After blood collection by leukapheresis, PBMCs were isolated using Ficoll-Histopaque density gradient centrifugation and then cryopreserved in the vapor phase of liquid nitrogen. Analytical flow cytometry was used to check the purity and quantity of each magnetically sorted T cell population. Each sorted fraction had its genomic DNA isolated and then quantified by UV absorbance on a Nanodrop 2000c.

Using the deep immunoSEQ assay, TCR CDR3 regions were amplified from genomic DNA by multiplex PCR. Extracted genomic DNA from each cell subset was distributed evenly across all wells of several immunoSEQ 96-well plates, and each plate was treated as a replicate. For sorted subsets, each replicate PCR was loaded with approximately 200 ng genomic DNA, equivalent to some 31,000 T cell genomes. Purified libraries were quantified with a Qubit 3.0 fluorometer, sized on a Bioanalyzer 2100, and re-quantified with the KAPA Library Quantification kit. A separate single-read 150-cycle Illumina NextSeq 550 flow cell was used to sequence each immunoSEQ 96-well plate. The study's own analysis went as follows. The immunoSEQ output contained only junctional sequences without quality scores, so filtering could not match that applied to full-length reads. Sequences were annotated with PyIR, a Python wrapper for IgBLAST v1.9, using IMGT germline references to assign V/J genes and CDR3. Any read was removed if the V/J assignment was weak (E-value above 1e-6), the CDR3 was missing, or the read contained stop codons, out-of-frame junctions, or ambiguous translated residues. V3J clonotypes were defined as sequences sharing the same inferred V gene, J gene, and CDR3 amino acid sequence. To compute the percentage overlap between repertoires, the number of shared unique clonotypes was divided by the size of the smaller repertoire. Richness of each repertoire was evaluated using RTK rarefaction, the Chao1 estimator, and Recon v2.1 estimates of unobserved clonotypes. Generation probabilities were computed with OLGA for all TCRbeta clonotypes obtained by the gDNA method from several donors. TCRdb limited this immuneACCESS table to in-frame rearrangements with V and J called. A share of clones is missing; checked studies link under half to unresolved V genes, and the rest is unexplained. V and J calls plus clone size are reproduced from that table; the DNA served to infer D and trimming. The sample table shows millions of clones, and around 96% are seen once. 0.85% to 1.2% of the sample is in the top ten clones.

This clonotype originated in a man in his late teens or twenties in good health. Sequenced sample: naive CD8+ T cells sorted from blood. Sample cell subset or site, as interpreted from the label and publication: CD45RA+CCR7+. The chain uses TRBV5-1 and TRBJ1-1, with the D segment identity uncertain. In nucleotides, the sequence is TGCGCCAGCAGCTTGGCGCGGGAAGTTAACACTGAAGCTTTCTTT. This gives the protein CASSLAREVNTEAFF.